Listed here are 19 T cell receptor beta chains from one sample, sequenced in a study of T-cell memory formation after mild COVID-19. TCRdb recomputed calls from the 5' RACE reads with MiXCR, one row per CDR3 protein. The data hold about 27,000 distinct CDR3 sequences, with about 15% observed a single time. The sample comprised PBMCs or a T cell subset sorted from them (not recorded which). These receptors came from an adult who had mild COVID-19 (a few samples of this study predate the infection). Cell type and time point are not known.

This clonotype was found many times. V and J are TRBV7-2 and TRBJ1-4; D is uncertain. The V gene's germline CDR1 is SGHTA and CDR2 FQGNSA. With 5 bases removed from V and 7 bases from J, the gap between germline ends came to 14 bases. CDR3 length: 14 amino acids. The CDR3, as DNA: TGTGCCAGCAGCCCCTCTAGAGGGCGTGAAAAACTGTTTTTT. This encodes CASSPSRGREKLFF.

This clonotype was observed at least ten times. The V gene is TRBV19, the J gene TRBJ2-3, with D tentatively TRBD1 (5 bases). V lost 1 base, J lost 5 bases, and 10 bases lay in between. Germline V gene lookup returns CDR1 LNHDA and CDR2 SQIVND (reference sequence). The CDR3 covers 14 residues. CDR3 nucleotides: TGTGCCAGTAGTATAGCTGGGGCGCTAGATACGCAGTATTTT. This gives the protein CASSIAGALDTQYF.

The table lists this clonotype with many counts. The CDR3 does not close with the conserved phenylalanine or tryptophan, likely indicating a read error. It is unclear where the CDR3 begins or ends on the DNA, so no DNA is shown, and the CDR3 is as TCRdb lists it. The chain carries TRBV7-2 and TRBJ2-5; the DNA was not compared with TRBD2, the D call given in the table. The CDR3 extends over 13 residues, inclusive of both ends. Germline loops: CDR1 SGHTA, CDR2 FQGNSA. The CDR3 sequence is CASSAGLAGVPLY.

This clonotype was seen ten or more times. The chain joins TRBV14 to TRBJ1-1; TRBD1 matches at 9 bases. Trimming at V came to 4 bases and at J to 6 bases, leaving 6 bases not matched to a gene. Germline V gene lookup returns CDR1 SGHDN and CDR2 FVKESK. The CDR3 covers 14 residues. CDR3 DNA sequence: TGTGCCAGCAGCCCGGGACAGGGTTGGGCTGAAGCTTTCTTT. It specifies CASSPGQGWAEAFF.

This clonotype is medium-sized (0.01 to 0.1%) within its sample. The chain is built from TRBV7-9 and TRBJ2-5; D unresolved. Germline CDR1 and CDR2: SEHNR and FQNEAQ (reference sequence). CDR3 length equals 12 residues. The V and J ends lost 3 bases and 5 bases respectively, with 7 bases between them. The CDR3 DNA sequence: TGTGCCAGCAGCTTGGGGTTTGAGACCCAGTACTTC. Its translation is CASSLGFETQYF. The full variable domain, its missing parts supplied by reference TRBV7-9 and TRBJ2-5, is DTGVSQNPRHKITKRGQNVTFRCDPISEHNRLYWYRQTLGQGPEFLTYFQNEAQLEKSRLLSDRFSAERPKGSFSTLEIQRTEQGDSAMYLCASSLGFETQYFGPGTRLLVL.

This clonotype was seen ten or more times. This chain uses TRBV3-1 with TRBJ2-2; D gene uncertain. Germline CDR1 and CDR2: LGHDT and YNNKEL (reference sequence). The V end was cut by 1 base, the J end by 2 bases, with 5 bases between. The CDR3 extends over 14 amino acids. CDR3 amino acids: CASSQGVNTGELFF. The CDR3 coding sequence is TGTGCCAGCAGCCAAGGAGTAAACACCGGGGAGCTGTTTTTT.

Ten or more counts support this clonotype. This chain connects TRBV7-2 to TRBJ2-2, with a tentative D call TRBD2 (5 bases). CDR1 and CDR2 (germline): SGHTA, FQGNSA. Trimming pared 2 bases from V and 3 bases from J, leaving 7 bases between. The CDR3 contains 14 residues. The CDR3 reads CASSLFGDTGELFF. In nucleotides, the CDR3 is TGTGCCAGCAGCTTATTCGGGGACACCGGGGAGCTGTTTTTT.

The V gene is TRBV20-1, the J gene TRBJ2-1, with D unresolved. The CDR3 runs to 15 residues. The V end lost 7 bases, the J end lost 2 bases, and 18 bases lay between the germline ends. The germline V gene encodes CDR1 DFQATT and CDR2 SNEGSKA (reference sequence). The CDR3 loop reads CSGRGGRSPYNEQFF. CDR3 in DNA: TGCAGTGGCCGAGGTGGCAGGAGCCCCTACAATGAGCAGTTCTTC.

This clonotype was seen ten or more times. This rearrangement joins TRBV5-1 to TRBJ2-7, with 13 bases identical to TRBD2. CDR3 size: 15 residues. Looked up from germline, CDR1 is SGHRS and CDR2 is YFSETQ. Trimming cost V 2 bases and J 2 bases; bases outside gene matches: 1. CDR3 bases: TGCGCCAGCAGCTTTGGACTAGCGGGGGCCTACGAGCAGTACTTC. It encodes CASSFGLAGAYEQYF.

In this sample, this clonotype turned up many times. The rearrangement uses TRBV7-2 and TRBJ1-5; D is uncertain. Germline loops: CDR1 SGHTA, CDR2 FQGNSA. Trimming stripped 5 bases from V and 7 bases from J, with 18 bases between. CDR3 length equals 15 residues. The CDR3 sequence: CASSPDSLVGQPQHF. CDR3 in DNA: TGTGCCAGCAGCCCCGACTCATTAGTTGGGCAGCCCCAGCATTTT. Together with reference TRBV7-2 and TRBJ1-5, the CDR3 gives the full variable domain: GAGVSQSPSNKVTEKGKDVELRCDPISGHTALYWYRQSLGQGLEFLIYFQGNSAPDKSGLPSDRFSAERTGGSVSTLTIQRTQQEDSAVYLCASSPDSLVGQPQHFGDGTRLSIL.

This clonotype was recorded at least ten times. This chain uses TRBV30 with TRBJ2-7; 14 bases are a match to TRBD2. This CDR3 spans 14 amino acids. The germline V gene has CDR1 GTSNPN and CDR2 SVGIG (reference sequence). V dropped 5 bases and J dropped 3; count of bases not matched to a gene: 3. The CDR3 region has the DNA TGTGCCTGGGGGACTAGCGGGGGACTCTACGAGCAGTACTTC. This gives the protein CAWGTSGGLYEQYF.

A note on this clonotype: This could be a read error, since a much larger clone is one nucleotide away. The CDR3 does not end in the conserved phenylalanine or tryptophan, so this is likely a read error. The genes are TRBV29-1 and TRBJ1-2, with no clear D. V was trimmed by 6 bases and J by 8 bases, leaving 16 bases between them. Germline V CDR1 and CDR2: SQVTM, ANQGSEA. The CDR3 covers 12 residues. CDR3 amino acids: CSVVGGSRGYTL. The DNA for the CDR3 is TGCAGCGTGGTGGGAGGATCCCGCGGCTACACCTTA.

By share, this clonotype ranks as medium-sized. The rearrangement links TRBV5-1 to TRBJ2-3, with TRBD2 identical over 14 bases. CDR1 SGHRS and CDR2 YFSETQ come from the germline V gene. This CDR3 spans 16 amino acids. V was pared by 4 bases and J by 3 bases, with 4 bases of the junction left unmatched. The CDR3 DNA follows: TGCGCCAGCAGCCTCGGACTAGCGGGAGGAACAGATACGCAGTATTTT. It is translated as CASSLGLAGGTDTQYF. Drawing the rest from reference TRBV5-1 and TRBJ2-3, the complete variable domain is KAGVTQTPRYLIKTRGQQVTLSCSPISGHRSVSWYQQTPGQGLQFLFEYFSETQRNKGNFPGRFSGRQFSNSRSEMNVSTLELGDSALYLCASSLGLAGGTDTQYFGPGTRLTVL.

This clonotype was found many times. The chain uses TRBV5-8 and TRBJ2-3, with D maybe TRBD2 (5 bases). Germline CDR1 and CDR2: SGHTS and YDEGEE. The CDR3 consists of 15 residues. The ends were cut back, 3 bases at V and 4 bases at J, with 15 bases in the middle. CDR3 residues: CASSSLLGDSDTQYF. The DNA of the CDR3 is TGTGCCAGCAGCTCCCTGCTGGGAGATTCAGATACGCAGTATTTT.

Many counts were recorded for this clonotype. The V gene is TRBV5-1, the J gene TRBJ2-2, with D perhaps matching TRBD1 (6 bases). This CDR3 spans 14 amino acids. Trimming took 4 bases from V and 4 from J, leaving 11 bases between them. From germline, CDR1 is SGHRS and CDR2 YFSETQ. The CDR3 reads CASSQDSLTGELFF. For the CDR3, the DNA is TGCGCCAGCAGCCAGGACAGTCTCACCGGGGAGCTGTTTTTT.

In this sample, this clonotype turned up many times. This chain links TRBV7-2 with TRBJ2-2; possible D gene TRBD2, 6 bases. V lost 1 base and J lost 0, with 12 bases in between. The CDR3 length is 17 residues. Germline CDR1 and CDR2: SGHTA and FQGNSA. Written as DNA, the CDR3 is TGTGCCAGCAGCTTAGACTCCGGACTAACGAACACCGGGGAGCTGTTTTTT. This encodes CASSLDSGLTNTGELFF.

J is TRBJ1-1 and V is TRBV5-1; unclear D gene. The germline V gene has CDR1 SGHRS and CDR2 YFSETQ. CDR3 length: 13 residues. Trimming left V 6 bases short and J 0 bases short, with 9 bases between. CDR3 region: CASIDNMNTEAFF. CDR3 nucleotide sequence: TGCGCCAGCATCGACAACATGAACACTGAAGCTTTCTTT.

This clonotype has a count of ten or more. The genes are TRBV7-9 and TRBJ2-6; perhaps TRBD2 as D (5 bases). Per the germline V gene, CDR1 is SEHNR and CDR2 is FQNEAQ (reference sequence). Trimming pared 5 bases from V and 5 bases from J, leaving 13 bases between. The CDR3 spans 15 residues. Here the CDR3 DNA reads TGTGCCAGCAGCCCCGCGGGTTCTAGGGCCAACGTCCTGACTTTC. It specifies CASSPAGSRANVLTF.

The chain is built from TRBV4-3 and TRBJ2-1; D perhaps matches TRBD2 (6 bases). The germline V gene encodes CDR1 LGHNA and CDR2 YSLEER. This CDR3 contains 15 residues. The ends were cut back, 7 bases at V and 8 bases at J, with 21 bases in the middle. As DNA, the CDR3 is TGCGCCAGCACACGAGGACGGGAGTGGGTTCATGAGCAGTTCTTC. This translates into CASTRGREWVHEQFF.